These 20 T cell receptor beta chains share one sample of origin, sequenced in a study of blood T cell repertoires in COVID-19. Libraries were prepared by immunoSEQ multiplex PCR; TCRdb keeps only in-frame clonotypes and omits some of them. Of 75,000 or so clones in the sample, approximately 80% were seen once. Material for sequencing was peripheral blood. The source is a man aged 55-75 years with active or convalescent COVID-19.

The V call is TRBV6-2 or TRBV6-3, the J call TRBJ1-3; no clear D. The V end lost 3 bases, the J end lost 0 bases, and 9 bases lay between the germline ends. CDR1 is MNHEY and CDR2 is SVGEGT in the germline V gene. The CDR3 has 15 residues. CDR3: CASSYRRSSGNTIYF. As DNA, the CDR3 is TGTGCCAGCAGTTATCGGCGGAGCTCTGGAAACACCATATATTTT.

The gene calls are TRBV11-2 and TRBJ1-2; 7 bases map to TRBD1. The CDR3 runs 13 residues. Germline V gene sequence: CDR1 SGHAT, CDR2 FQNNGV. V lost 6 bases, J lost 4 bases, and 5 bases stayed unmatched. The CDR3 DNA follows: TGTGCCAGCAGTACAGGACAGGCCTATGGCTACACCTTC. Translating it yields CASSTGQAYGYTF.

This chain connects TRBV9 to TRBJ2-3, with D hard to call. V was shortened by 0 bases and J by 1 base, with 9 bases between the two germline ends. This CDR3 has 15 residues. Germline V lookup: CDR1 SGDLS, CDR2 YYNGEE. Here the CDR3 reads CASSVGWSGTDTQYF. The DNA for the CDR3 is TGTGCCAGCAGCGTAGGTTGGTCGGGCACAGATACGCAGTATTTT.

The V call is TRBV6-6, the J call TRBJ2-5; TRBD2 agrees at 7 bases. The V gene end was trimmed by 10 bases and the J gene end by 4 bases; junction bases not matched to a gene: 15. The germline V gene encodes CDR1 MNHNY and CDR2 SVGAGI (reference sequence). This CDR3 region has 15 residues. CDR3 amino acids: CATTRPGGMGETQYF. The CDR3 nucleotides read TGTGCCACCACACGACCGGGAGGAATGGGAGAGACCCAGTACTTC.

V usage is TRBV7-9 and J usage is TRBJ2-7; 12 bases fit TRBD1. CDR1 is SEHNR and CDR2 is FQNEAQ in the germline V gene (reference sequence). This CDR3 has 14 residues. Trimming removed 4 bases from V and 5 bases from J; junction bases left unmatched: 3. The CDR3 loop reads CASSSGQGAHEQYF. CDR3 nucleotides: TGTGCCAGCAGCTCGGGACAGGGGGCCCACGAGCAGTACTTC. The full variable domain, with the rest looked up from reference TRBV7-9 and TRBJ2-7, is DTGVSQNPRHKITKRGQNVTFRCDPISEHNRLYWYRQTLGQGPEFLTYFQNEAQLEKSRLLSDRFSAERPKGSFSTLEIQRTEQGDSAMYLCASSSGQGAHEQYFGPGTRLTVT.

The chain uses TRBV30 and TRBJ2-2; D might be TRBD1 (7 bases). The V end lost 7 bases, the J end lost 2 bases, and 17 bases lay between the germline ends. Germline-derived CDR1 and CDR2 are GTSNPN and SVGIG (reference sequence). The CDR3 is 15 amino acids. CDR3 DNA: TGTGCCTCCAAGCAGGGGGGCGGAAACACCGGGGAGCTGTTTTTT. Its protein is CASKQGGGNTGELFF.

The V call is TRBV7-8, the J call TRBJ1-5, with 9 bases fitting TRBD1. The CDR3 is 16 amino acids. CDR1 and CDR2 (germline): SGHVS, FQNEAQ. J gave up 3 bases and V 3 bases, and 6 bases lay outside the gene matches. The CDR3 DNA is TGTGCCAGCAGCTTTTTGGGGACAGGGAACAATCAGCCCCAGCATTTT. Translation: CASSFLGTGNNQPQHF.

V and J are TRBV6-5 and TRBJ1-2; 8 bases are shared with TRBD1. The CDR3 is made up of 14 amino acids. Germline V gene lookup returns CDR1 MNHEY and CDR2 SVGAGI. The trim removed 6 bases at V and 4 bases at J, leaving 7 bases unmatched. CDR3 coding DNA: TGTGCCAGCAGACCCGACAGGGGCACCTATGGCTACACCTTC. Protein sequence: CASRPDRGTYGYTF.

This clone was detected only once. This chain joins TRBV13 and TRBJ1-2; a weak D match, TRBD1 (5 bases). Trimming took 2 bases from V and 5 from J, leaving 18 bases between them. Germline assignment: CDR1 PRHDT and CDR2 FYEKMQ (reference sequence). The CDR3 extends over 16 amino acids. CDR3 residues: CASSLRAEGVRYGYTF. CDR3 nucleotide sequence: TGTGCCAGCAGCTTAAGGGCAGAAGGGGTTCGGTATGGCTACACCTTC.

The chain carries TRBV7-2 and TRBJ2-1, with 9 bases fitting TRBD2. Germline assignment: CDR1 SGHTA and CDR2 FQGNSA. Trimming removed 5 bases from V and 9 bases from J; junction bases left unmatched: 5. The CDR3 covers 13 residues. DNA for the CDR3: TGTGCCAGCAGCGGAAAAGCGGGGGGTGAGCAGTTCTTC. It is translated as CASSGKAGGEQFF.

This clone was detected once. This chain connects TRBV25-1 to TRBJ1-1; a weak D match, TRBD1 (6 bases). The CDR3 length is 12 residues. The V and J ends lost 8 bases and 4 bases respectively, with 11 bases between them. The germline CDR1 and CDR2 sequences are MGHDK and SYGVNS. The CDR3 region has the DNA TGTGCCAGCCTATCAGGGGCCACTGAAGCTTTCTTT. Amino acid sequence: CASLSGATEAFF.

V is TRBV7-9 and J is TRBJ1-3, with D unclear. CDR1 and CDR2 (germline): SEHNR, FQNEAQ (reference sequence). This CDR3 region has 17 residues. Trimming cost V 8 bases and J 0 bases, with 20 bases left between them. The CDR3 spells CASAHAEELSSGNTIYF. The CDR3 DNA sequence: TGTGCCAGCGCCCACGCCGAGGAATTGAGCTCTGGAAACACCATATATTTT.

V and J are TRBV4-3 and TRBJ1-1; 7 positions match TRBD1. The ends lost 1 base at V and 7 bases at J; junction bases unmatched: 6. The CDR3 is made up of 14 amino acids. CDR1 and CDR2 (germline): LGHNA, YSLEER. CDR3 in DNA: TGCGCCAGCAGCCAAGGAAAGGGGGCAGGTGAAGCTTTCTTT. It specifies CASSQGKGAGEAFF.

J is TRBJ2-7 and V is TRBV3-1 (or the pseudogene TRBV3-2); 7 nucleotides line up with TRBD1. The CDR3 totals 16 residues. From germline, CDR1 is LGHDT and CDR2 YNNKEL (reference sequence). The V gene end was trimmed by 3 bases and the J gene end by 8 bases; junction bases not matched to a gene: 16. The CDR3 DNA sequence: TGTGCCAGCAGCCACGTTAGGGGGCCTTCCTCCCACCAGCAGTACTTC. The encoded protein is CASSHVRGPSSHQQYF.

The chain uses TRBV19 and TRBJ2-5, with 7 bases matching TRBD2. The CDR3 consists of 16 residues. Germline assignment: CDR1 LNHDA and CDR2 SQIVND (reference sequence). The trim removed 6 bases at V and 0 bases at J, leaving 10 bases unmatched. The DNA of the CDR3 is TGTGCCAGTAGCTTGGGGGGGACCCTGTACCAAGAGACCCAGTACTTC. Its translation is CASSLGGTLYQETQYF.

CDR3 DNA: TGTGCCAGCAGCTTGGCCGGTATACAGCCTGGAGGAAACACCATATATTTT. Residues: CASSLAGIQPGGNTIYF. The J gene is TRBJ1-3, the V gene TRBV5-4; unclear D gene. This CDR3 has 17 amino acids. V was pared by 0 bases and J by 4 bases, with 17 bases between. Germline-derived CDR1 and CDR2 are SGHNT and YYREEE (reference sequence).

The chain combines TRBV4-1 with TRBJ2-2, with TRBD1 as a possible D gene (5 bases). V lost 5 bases and J lost 0, with 13 bases in between. This CDR3 is built from 16 residues. Germline loops: CDR1 MGHRA, CDR2 YSYEKL. The CDR3 nucleotides read TGCGCCAGCAGCTTCCGACAGCGATCGAACACCGGGGAGCTGTTTTTT. Translating gives CASSFRQRSNTGELFF.

The chain employs TRBV9 and TRBJ1-3; possibly TRBD1 for D (5 bases). The CDR3 length is 14 residues. Trimming cost V 0 bases and J 3 bases, with 7 bases left between them. Germline V gives CDR1 SGDLS, CDR2 YYNGEE. The CDR3 region has the DNA TGTGCCAGCAGCGTAGGGGGCTATGGAAACACCATATATTTT. Its translation is CASSVGGYGNTIYF.

This chain links TRBV9 with TRBJ2-2, with 10 bases aligning to TRBD1. CDR3 length: 17 amino acids. Germline V gene data show CDR1 as SGDLS and CDR2 as YYNGEE. The junction had 11 bases not matched to a gene; V was cut back by 3 bases and J by 6 bases. The CDR3 sequence is CASSADRGHVVAGELFF. The CDR3 DNA is TGTGCCAGCAGCGCCGACAGGGGGCATGTGGTAGCCGGGGAGCTGTTTTTT. Drawing the rest from reference TRBV9 and TRBJ2-2, the complete variable domain is DSGVTQTPKHLITATGQRVTLRCSPRSGDLSVYWYQQSLDQGLQFLIQYYNGEERAKGNILERFSAQQFPDLHSELNLSSLELGDSALYFCASSADRGHVVAGELFFGEGSRLTVL.

The chain carries TRBV6-5 and TRBJ2-7; TRBD1 agrees at 7 bases. CDR1 and CDR2 from the germline V gene are MNHEY and SVGAGI. The CDR3 sequence is 13 residues long. With 8 bases clipped from V and 0 bases from J, the junction kept 4 bases outside the gene matches. The CDR3 DNA is TGTGCCAGCGGGGGACAGAGCTCCTACGAGCAGTACTTC. Protein product: CASGGQSSYEQYF.